Shown below are 8 T cell receptor beta chains from a single sample sequenced in a study of blood T cell repertoires in COVID-19 (dated by TCRdb to the early 2020s). Libraries were made using the immunoSEQ multiplex PCR assay. In TCRdb, the immuneACCESS table is reduced to in-frame sequences with V and J assigned. These tables do not hold every clone; where another copy was compared, an unresolved V gene accounts for under half, and the others remain unexplained. This sample comprises around 150,000 clones, approximately 80% of them detected only once. Over 7.5% of the sample is held by the ten biggest clonotypes. Source material: peripheral blood. These receptors were taken from a woman aged 80 or over in a cohort sampled during active or convalescent COVID-19.

V is TRBV6-5 and J is TRBJ1-6; the match to TRBD1 covers 10 bases. J gave up 9 bases and V 2 bases, and 4 bases lay outside the gene matches. The CDR3 is 15 residues long. CDR1 and CDR2 from the germline V gene are MNHEY and SVGAGI. The CDR3 region has the DNA TGTGCCAGCAGTTACGGGGACAGGGGTAGTTCACCCCTCCACTTT. It translates to CASSYGDRGSSPLHF.

The CDR3: CASRSSGANVLTF. DNA for the CDR3: TGTGCCAGTCGCAGCTCTGGGGCCAACGTCCTGACTTTC. The chain uses TRBV9 and TRBJ2-6; D gene uncertain. The CDR3 runs to 13 residues. Germline CDR1 reads SGDLS; CDR2 reads YYNGEE. V gave up 8 bases and J gave up 0 bases, with 6 bases separating them.

This clone showed up just a few times. The chain carries TRBV11-2 and TRBJ1-6; 8 bases align to TRBD1. The CDR3 extends over 13 amino acids. J was trimmed by 8 bases and V by 7 bases; bases with no gene match: 4. Germline V CDR1 and CDR2: SGHAT, FQNNGV. The CDR3 DNA reads TGTGCCAGCACGGGACAGGTTGATTCACCCCTCCACTTT. Encoded protein: CASTGQVDSPLHF.

The CDR3 loop reads CASSPGRARKAGGYTF. CDR3 DNA sequence: TGCGCCAGCAGCCCCGGGAGGGCGAGGAAGGCGGGTGGCTACACCTTC. The rearrangement uses TRBV4-1 and TRBJ1-2; D ambiguous. Per germline, CDR1 MGHRA and CDR2 YSYEKL. The CDR3 runs 16 residues. V shed 4 bases and J shed 7 bases, with 22 bases lying between them.

This rearrangement joins TRBV12-3 or TRBV12-4 to TRBJ1-2; D unresolved. This CDR3 comprises 13 residues. V was cut by 3 bases and J by 5 bases, with 10 bases left in between. The CDR3 here is CASSFLAEYGYTF. The CDR3 coding sequence is TGTGCCAGCAGTTTTCTGGCGGAATATGGCTACACCTTC.

The chain links TRBV3-1 (or the pseudogene TRBV3-2) to TRBJ1-6, with D perhaps matching TRBD1 (6 bases). The CDR3 has 18 residues. Trimming removed 1 base at V and 9 bases at J, with 22 bases between. Germline values: CDR1 LGHDT, CDR2 YNNKEL (reference sequence). DNA for the CDR3: TGTGCCAGCAGCCAAGGGCCCCTCGGACAGCAATCTGGTTCACCCCTCCACTTT. Its protein product is CASSQGPLGQQSGSPLHF.

The chain carries TRBV9 and TRBJ1-2; TRBD1 agrees at 7 bases. The CDR3 totals 16 residues. V trimming: 4 bases; J trimming: 2 bases; junction bases outside the gene matches: 11. The germline V gene encodes CDR1 SGDLS and CDR2 YYNGEE. The CDR3 sequence: CASSPTGQEPNYGYTF. The CDR3 DNA follows: TGTGCCAGCAGCCCTACAGGACAGGAACCGAACTATGGCTACACCTTC.

There are a few counts of this clone. Distinct nucleotide sequences in the sample also encode this CDR3. The rearrangement uses TRBV7-3 and TRBJ1-1; D gene unclear. V was clipped by 0 bases and J by 0 bases, with 2 bases between them. The CDR3 runs 13 residues. In germline, CDR1 is SGHTA, CDR2 FQGTGA. CDR3 nucleotides: TGTGCCAGCAGCTTAACCGTGAACACTGAAGCTTTCTTT. Translated, it gives CASSLTVNTEAFF.